The entry below gives a single T cell receptor beta chain sequence along with its context. Its target is unknown. The entry originates in a study of cytomegalovirus exposure and HLA in healthy donors. Study outcomes and limitations: Solely CMV serostatus was available to characterize immune exposure. Several of the most significant clusters were apparently associated with common viral pathogens in a later analysis. The study recorded around 160 TCR beta chains that were cytomegalovirus-associated.

Trimming stripped 3 bases from V and 7 bases from J, with 13 bases between. CDR3 length equals 13 residues. The germline V gene encodes CDR1 SEHNR and CDR2 FQNEAQ (reference sequence). The PCR had 60 Vbeta and 13 Jbeta primers. In the authors' methods: Roughly 11 million of the 80 million or so unique TCR beta chains counted in a later analysis were shared. The method was immunoSEQ multiplex PCR; TCRdb's version includes in-frame clones alone and lacks a portion of them. The DNA gave D and trimming, while V, J and clone size come from that table. This table has about 120,000 clones, less than 75% appearing once.

The sequencing sample was made of PBMCs. This clonotype was sampled from a woman between 35 and 50 years old in good health and CMV-seronegative. The chain has TRBV7-9 and TRBJ2-7; D is unresolved. Written as DNA, the CDR3 is TGTGCCAGCAGCTTGGCGGCTGAGTATGAGCAGTACTTC. This gives the protein CASSLAAEYEQYF.